The 32 T cell receptor beta chains presented below share a single source sample, sequenced in a study of blood T cell repertoires in COVID-19. This table comes from immunoSEQ multiplex PCR, and its TCRdb copy is limited to in-frame clones, with some not included. The sample shows over 400,000 clones, approximately 83% of them seen only once. Sequencing was done on a sample of peripheral blood. The receptors shown here come from a human donor in a cohort sampled during active COVID-19.

The chain links TRBV19 to TRBJ1-4; weak D call: TRBD1 (6 bases). Per the germline V gene, CDR1 is LNHDA and CDR2 is SQIVND (reference sequence). CDR3 length: 15 residues. Trimming stripped 7 bases from V and 6 bases from J, with 18 bases between. CDR3 sequence: CASTAGAGAYEKLFF. The CDR3 DNA sequence: TGTGCCAGTACCGCGGGGGCAGGGGCGTATGAAAAACTGTTTTTT.

The J gene is TRBJ1-5, the V gene TRBV28; 10 nucleotides line up with TRBD1. The CDR3 consists of 16 residues. V dropped 3 bases and J dropped 7; count of bases not matched to a gene: 9. Per germline, CDR1 MDHEN and CDR2 SYDVKM. CDR3 residues: CASSFVGTGAEQPQHF. Written as DNA, the CDR3 is TGTGCCAGCAGTTTTGTAGGGACAGGGGCTGAGCAGCCCCAGCATTTT.

With respect to this clone: The sample holds other DNA sequences that translate to the same CDR3. The genes are TRBV18 and TRBJ2-3, with 8 bases lining up with TRBD1. V lost 3 bases, J lost 0 bases, and 2 bases stayed unmatched. CDR1 and CDR2 (germline): KGHSH, LQKENI. The CDR3 has 15 residues. The CDR3 nucleotides read TGTGCCAGCTCACCCCGGGACAGGAGCACAGATACGCAGTATTTT. Protein sequence: CASSPRDRSTDTQYF.

The chain joins TRBV6-2 or TRBV6-3 to TRBJ1-2; unclear D gene. The CDR3 covers 15 residues. V lost 2 bases and J 0 bases, leaving 10 bases between the germline ends. The germline V gene encodes CDR1 MNHEY and CDR2 SVGEGT. Written as DNA, the CDR3 is TGTGCCAGCAGTTACCAAGTGAGAGCTAACTATGGCTACACCTTC. Translating it yields CASSYQVRANYGYTF.

This clone has a single count. This chain uses TRBV30 with TRBJ2-5; 13 bases map to TRBD2. V lost 3 bases to trimming and J lost 4 bases; unmatched junction nucleotides: 5. The length of the CDR3 is 15 residues. The germline gives CDR1 GTSNPN, CDR2 SVGIG (reference sequence). The CDR3 bases are TGTGCCTGGAGCCGAGGACTAGCGGGAGCAGAGACCCAGTACTTC. This sequence encodes CAWSRGLAGAETQYF.

This chain uses TRBV5-1 with TRBJ2-3; 7 bases match TRBD1. The CDR3 sequence is 14 residues long. The V gene's germline CDR1 is SGHRS and CDR2 YFSETQ. Losses at the gene ends were 3 bases for V and 2 bases for J; bases not matched to a gene: 3. The CDR3 DNA reads TGCGCCAGCAGCTCGGGACAGCACACAGATACGCAGTATTTT. This translates into CASSSGQHTDTQYF.

The chain employs TRBV28 and TRBJ1-5; D is unresolved. CDR1 MDHEN and CDR2 SYDVKM come from the germline V gene. The germline V and J ends were trimmed by 5 bases and 2 bases, with 16 bases remaining between them. The CDR3 covers 16 residues. The CDR3 region is CASSPIPGLGNQPQHF. The CDR3 nucleotides are TGTGCCAGCAGTCCGATCCCAGGATTGGGCAATCAGCCCCAGCATTTT.

V usage is TRBV14 and J usage is TRBJ2-7; D is ambiguous. V was clipped by 3 bases and J by 2 bases, with 8 bases between them. From germline, CDR1 is SGHDN and CDR2 FVKESK. This CDR3 comprises 13 residues. CDR3 coding DNA: TGTGCCAGCAGCCAGACTGTAACCTACGAGCAGTACTTC. Protein: CASSQTVTYEQYF.

J is TRBJ1-3 and V is TRBV6-5, with D perhaps TRBD1 (5 bases). CDR3 size: 13 residues. Germline V gene lookup returns CDR1 MNHEY and CDR2 SVGAGI. The V end was cut by 7 bases, the J end by 4 bases, with 11 bases between. The DNA of the CDR3 is TGTGCCAGCACCCAGGGCCGCGGAAACACCATATATTTT. It translates to CASTQGRGNTIYF.

The chain couples TRBV4-2 to TRBJ2-3; a possible D gene is TRBD2 (5 bases). This CDR3 has 15 residues. Germline CDR1 reads LGHNA; CDR2 reads YNFKEQ. Trimming removed 0 bases from V and 6 bases from J, with 13 bases in between. CDR3 loop: CASSQDFTGGDTQYF. CDR3 coding DNA: TGTGCCAGCAGCCAAGACTTTACTGGCGGGGATACGCAGTATTTT.

The rearrangement joins TRBV6-5 to TRBJ1-5; D remains unclear. V gave up 2 bases and J gave up 11 bases, with 13 bases separating them. Germline assignment: CDR1 MNHEY and CDR2 SVGAGI. The CDR3 loop spans 13 amino acids. This CDR3 reads CASSYGRERTQHF. Written as DNA, the CDR3 is TGTGCCAGCAGTTACGGGCGCGAAAGGACCCAGCATTTT.

The chain recombines TRBV19 with TRBJ2-7; a weak D match, TRBD2 (6 bases). The CDR3 loop spans 16 amino acids. Trimming cost V 6 bases and J 0 bases, with 18 bases left between them. Germline assignment: CDR1 LNHDA and CDR2 SQIVND (reference sequence). The CDR3 coding sequence is TGTGCCAGTAGACCTTCTGCTAGCGTGAGCTCCTACGAGCAGTACTTC. It specifies CASRPSASVSSYEQYF.

This clone was seen a few times. The rearrangement uses TRBV2 and TRBJ1-5; 8 positions agree with TRBD1. CDR3 length: 14 residues. The germline V gene encodes CDR1 SNHLY and CDR2 FYNNEI. Unmatched junction bases numbered 6, after V lost 8 bases and J lost 3 bases. CDR3 coding DNA: TGTGCCAGCCGGGGACAGGCCGACAATCAGCCCCAGCATTTT. Encoded protein: CASRGQADNQPQHF.

This clone was found a few times. The chain joins TRBV6-6 to TRBJ1-5, with 7 bases identical to TRBD1. V trimming: 6 bases; J trimming: 11 bases; junction bases outside the gene matches: 4. Per the germline V gene, CDR1 is MNHNY and CDR2 is SVGAGI (reference sequence). The CDR3 consists of 11 residues. CDR3 nucleotides: TGTGCCAGCAGCCCCGACAGGGCCCAGCATTTT. It codes for CASSPDRAQHF.

This chain links TRBV18 with TRBJ1-1; 9 bases are shared with TRBD1. The V and J ends lost 0 bases and 4 bases, in that order; junction bases with no gene match: 6. Germline values: CDR1 KGHSH, CDR2 LQKENI. The CDR3 loop spans 16 amino acids. CDR3 residues: CASSPPIQTGGTEAFF. The CDR3 bases are TGTGCCAGCTCACCACCTATACAGACAGGGGGCACTGAAGCTTTCTTT.

J is TRBJ2-7 and V is TRBV11-3, with 7 nucleotides matching TRBD1. This CDR3 spans 13 amino acids. J lost 3 bases, V lost 5 bases, and 4 bases had no gene match. Germline V gives CDR1 SGHNT, CDR2 YENEEA. The CDR3 spells CASSHGTDYEQYF. In DNA, the CDR3 is TGTGCCAGCAGCCACGGGACAGACTACGAGCAGTACTTC.

The CDR3 loop reads CASSQQQGAGQPQHF. Here the CDR3 DNA reads TGTGCCAGCAGCCAACAACAGGGGGCGGGTCAGCCCCAGCATTTT. The gene calls are TRBV4-2 and TRBJ1-5; 9 nucleotides line up with TRBD1. This CDR3 is built from 15 residues. CDR1 is LGHNA, CDR2 YNFKEQ, per germline. V lost 2 bases, J lost 6 bases, and 5 bases stayed unmatched.

The DNA for the CDR3 is TGTGCCAGCACCCTCGGAGGGAACTACGAGCAGTACTTC. Amino acids: CASTLGGNYEQYF. The V gene is TRBV5-6, the J gene TRBJ2-7, with D perhaps TRBD2 (6 bases). Trimming took off 6 bases at V and 3 bases at J, with 13 bases between the two ends. This CDR3 spans 13 amino acids. Germline loops: CDR1 SGHDT, CDR2 YYEEEE.

The chain links TRBV18 to TRBJ2-1; 12 bases fit TRBD1. The ends lost 2 bases at V and 6 bases at J; junction bases unmatched: 2. The CDR3 has 15 amino acids. Germline CDR1 and CDR2: KGHSH and LQKENI. The DNA for the CDR3 is TGTGCCAGCTCACCATCGGGACAGGGGGCCAATGAGCAGTTCTTC. Its translation: CASSPSGQGANEQFF.

The CDR3 DNA is TGTGCCAGCAGCCCGCAGGGAGGGGGCACAGATACGCAGTATTTT. Its protein is CASSPQGGGTDTQYF. The rearrangement joins TRBV2 to TRBJ2-3, with 7 nucleotides matching TRBD2. The V segment lost 6 bases and the J segment 1 base; nucleotides outside the gene matches: 7. The CDR3 extends over 15 amino acids. Germline assignment: CDR1 SNHLY and CDR2 FYNNEI. The whole variable domain, filled in from reference TRBV2 and TRBJ2-3, reads EPEVTQTPSHQVTQMGQEVILRCVPISNHLYFYWYRQILGQKVEFLVSFYNNEISEKSEIFDDQFSVERPDGSNFTLKIRSTKLEDSAMYFCASSPQGGGTDTQYFGPGTRLTVL.

The CDR3 here is CASSQDTGELFF. The CDR3 region has the DNA TGTGCCAGCAGTCAGGATACCGGGGAGCTGTTTTTT. The chain is built from TRBV12-3 or TRBV12-4 and TRBJ2-2; unclear D gene. Trimming took off 5 bases at V and 5 bases at J, with 6 bases between the two ends. CDR3 length equals 12 residues.

The rearrangement joins TRBV6-2 or TRBV6-3 to TRBJ2-3; TRBD2 agrees at 12 bases. In germline, CDR1 is MNHEY, CDR2 SVGEGT. J lost 4 bases, V lost 5 bases, and 10 bases had no gene match. The CDR3 runs to 17 residues. CDR3 sequence (DNA): TGTGCCAGCAGTCCCTTCACTAGCGGGAGGTTTGCAGATACGCAGTATTTT. This codes for CASSPFTSGRFADTQYF.

This clone appeared once. In DNA form, the CDR3 reads TGCAGCGTTGAAGCTTTAGCGGGAGTACGGTCCTACAATGAGCAGTTCTTC. As protein: CSVEALAGVRSYNEQFF. V gene TRBV29-1 combines with J gene TRBJ2-1; 9 nucleotides align to TRBD2. Germline V gene sequence: CDR1 SQVTM, CDR2 ANQGSEA. Trimming removed 1 base from V and 1 base from J; junction bases left unmatched: 8. The CDR3 is 17 residues long.

The chain's CDR3 is CASSRDSYRNEQFF. The CDR3 nucleotides read TGTGCCAGTAGTCGGGACAGTTACCGAAATGAGCAGTTCTTC. The chain uses TRBV19 and TRBJ2-1; 7 bases fit TRBD1. The CDR3 loop spans 14 amino acids. The ends lost 5 bases at V and 7 bases at J; junction bases unmatched: 8. Germline CDR1 LNHDA, CDR2 SQIVND (reference sequence).

This rearrangement joins TRBV18 to TRBJ1-4; possible D gene TRBD1, 6 bases. Deletions cut 6 bases from V and 7 bases from J, with 12 bases between. CDR3 size: 13 residues. Germline V gene sequence: CDR1 KGHSH, CDR2 LQKENI. The CDR3 protein is CASSGQSTEKLFF. The CDR3, as DNA: TGTGCCAGCTCCGGACAGAGCACTGAAAAACTGTTTTTT.

This sequence joins TRBV15 and TRBJ1-2; no clear D. Per the germline V gene, CDR1 is LNHNV and CDR2 is YYDKDF (reference sequence). The CDR3 is 16 amino acids. V lost 0 bases and J lost 4, with 15 bases in between. The CDR3 nucleotides are TGTGCCACCAGCAGAGATTCGGGTTGGCGGGGCTATGGCTACACCTTC. Translated, it gives CATSRDSGWRGYGYTF. Together with reference TRBV15 and TRBJ1-2, the CDR3 gives the full variable domain: DAMVIQNPRYQVTQFGKPVTLSCSQTLNHNVMYWYQQKSSQAPKLLFHYYDKDFNNEADTPDNFQSRRPNTSFCFLDIRSPGLGDTAMYLCATSRDSGWRGYGYTFGSGTRLTVV.

This clone showed up just a few times. Written as DNA, the CDR3 is TGTGCCAGCAGTTCCGTAGCTCTCGAAGGTTCCCAGTACTTC. This codes for CASSSVALEGSQYF. The chain is built from TRBV28 and TRBJ2-5; D uncertain. V was trimmed by 4 bases and J by 9 bases, leaving 18 bases between them. Germline CDR1 reads MDHEN; CDR2 reads SYDVKM. The CDR3 covers 14 residues.

The V and J genes are TRBV9 and TRBJ1-1; the match to TRBD1 covers 12 bases. The CDR3 totals 15 residues. The V gene end was trimmed by 0 bases and the J gene end by 4 bases; junction bases not matched to a gene: 1. Germline V gene data show CDR1 as SGDLS and CDR2 as YYNGEE. DNA for the CDR3: TGTGCCAGCAGCGTAGAGGGACAGGGGGCCACTGAAGCTTTCTTT. Translating it yields CASSVEGQGATEAFF.

The V gene is TRBV7-2, the J gene TRBJ1-1; D gene uncertain. Germline V gives CDR1 SGHTA, CDR2 FQGNSA. The CDR3 covers 11 residues. Trimming stripped 5 bases from V and 7 bases from J, with 8 bases between. The CDR3 protein is CASSPAGEAFF. CDR3 sequence (DNA): TGTGCCAGCAGCCCCGCCGGTGAAGCTTTCTTT. Looking up the rest from reference TRBV7-2 and TRBJ1-1 gives the full variable domain: GAGVSQSPSNKVTEKGKDVELRCDPISGHTALYWYRQSLGQGLEFLIYFQGNSAPDKSGLPSDRFSAERTGGSVSTLTIQRTQQEDSAVYLCASSPAGEAFFGQGTRLTVV.

The genes are TRBV7-2 and TRBJ2-2; 11 positions match TRBD1. Germline loops: CDR1 SGHTA, CDR2 FQGNSA. This CDR3 spans 16 amino acids. V shed 4 bases, J shed 7 bases, and the junction held 8 bases outside the gene matches. The CDR3 here is CASSSRTGGADGELFF. CDR3 sequence (DNA): TGTGCCAGCAGCTCCCGGACAGGGGGCGCAGACGGGGAGCTGTTTTTT.

V and J are TRBV19 and TRBJ1-2, with D possibly TRBD1 on 6 matching bases. Trimming left V 1 base short and J 5 bases short, with 17 bases between. The CDR3 is made up of 16 amino acids. CDR1 and CDR2 from the germline V gene are LNHDA and SQIVND (reference sequence). Here the CDR3 reads CASSIASRGTSYGYTF. The CDR3 nucleotides read TGTGCCAGTAGTATAGCGAGTAGGGGGACATCGTATGGCTACACCTTC.

This clone was seen only once. The chain combines TRBV27 with TRBJ1-2; 9 bases are shared with TRBD1. Germline CDR1 reads MNHEY; CDR2 reads SMNVEV (reference sequence). The trim removed 4 bases at V and 4 bases at J, leaving 4 bases unmatched. CDR3 length equals 14 residues. The CDR3 DNA reads as TGTGCCAGCAGTTGGGGACAGGGAGGCTATGGCTACACCTTC. Residues: CASSWGQGGYGYTF.